The 4 T cell receptor beta chains below come from one sample, sequenced in a study of T cells in tuberculosis. Profiled with immunoSEQ multiplex PCR; TCRdb holds only in-frame clones, not every one. The profile shows approximately 35,000 clones, less than 97% of them singletons. The source material was PBMCs. The receptors here all came from a donor aged 5-35 years with latent tuberculosis or without tuberculosis infection.

This chain links TRBV5-1 with TRBJ2-1; D perhaps matches TRBD1 (6 bases). CDR1 and CDR2 from the germline V gene are SGHRS and YFSETQ. The CDR3 totals 19 residues. The ends were cut back, 0 bases at V and 4 bases at J, with 23 bases in the middle. In DNA, the CDR3 is TGCGCCAGCAGCTTGGCCGGAGTAGGGGGAAGTCGCGGGTACAATGAGCAGTTCTTC. Its translation is CASSLAGVGGSRGYNEQFF.

This sequence joins TRBV5-8 and TRBJ2-1, with D perhaps TRBD2 (6 bases). Germline V gene lookup returns CDR1 SGHTS and CDR2 YDEGEE. Trimming left V 5 bases short and J 8 bases short, with 17 bases between. The CDR3 is made up of 14 amino acids. The CDR3 is CASSPGTYYDEQFF. Here the CDR3 DNA reads TGTGCCAGCAGTCCCGGGACTTATTATGATGAGCAGTTCTTC.

The gene calls are TRBV6-1 and TRBJ2-7, with 11 bases matching TRBD2. The length of the CDR3 is 13 residues. In germline, CDR1 is MNHNS, CDR2 SASEGT. V lost 8 bases, J lost 3 bases, and 3 bases stayed unmatched. The CDR3 spells CASGTSGYYEQYF. CDR3 DNA sequence: TGTGCCAGCGGGACTAGCGGTTACTACGAGCAGTACTTC.

DNA of the CDR3: TGTGCCAGCAGCTTATGGGGCGGAGCGGGAGGCCACTCCTACGAGCAGTACTTC. Protein sequence: CASSLWGGAGGHSYEQYF. The chain links TRBV13 to TRBJ2-7; TRBD2 matches at 9 bases. V trimming: 2 bases; J trimming: 0 bases; junction bases outside the gene matches: 11. The CDR3 length is 18 residues. Germline CDR1 and CDR2: PRHDT and FYEKMQ (reference sequence).